This T cell receptor beta chain was captured in a study of human T cells and chemical hapten exposure. This CDR3 has 13 residues. Germline values: CDR1 MNHEY, CDR2 SMNVEV (reference sequence). Trimming removed 7 bases at V and 5 bases at J, with 14 bases between. One entry per CDR3 protein, called by TCRdb with MiXCR from the RACE reads. Counted here are 85,000 to 100,000 distinct CDR3 sequences, approximately 11% occurring once; the ten biggest clones make up more than 2.5%. There are many counts of this clonotype. Time point denoted: pre-sensitization, week 0. The treatment here: therapeutic diphenylcyclopropenone sensitization with weekly scalp DPC. Blood draws preceded each patch test application.

The chain recombines TRBV27 with TRBJ1-1, with D maybe TRBD1 (6 bases). This clonotype was obtained from a woman aged 60-75 years with alopecia areata. Some clones in this sample may be carry-over from other donors' samples. The specimen was whole blood, collected in connection with sensitization to the hapten diphenylcyclopropenone (DPC). CDR3 nucleotides: TGTGCCAGCATTTCCAGGGGCTTGACTGAAGCTTTCTTT. Translation gives CASISRGLTEAFF.